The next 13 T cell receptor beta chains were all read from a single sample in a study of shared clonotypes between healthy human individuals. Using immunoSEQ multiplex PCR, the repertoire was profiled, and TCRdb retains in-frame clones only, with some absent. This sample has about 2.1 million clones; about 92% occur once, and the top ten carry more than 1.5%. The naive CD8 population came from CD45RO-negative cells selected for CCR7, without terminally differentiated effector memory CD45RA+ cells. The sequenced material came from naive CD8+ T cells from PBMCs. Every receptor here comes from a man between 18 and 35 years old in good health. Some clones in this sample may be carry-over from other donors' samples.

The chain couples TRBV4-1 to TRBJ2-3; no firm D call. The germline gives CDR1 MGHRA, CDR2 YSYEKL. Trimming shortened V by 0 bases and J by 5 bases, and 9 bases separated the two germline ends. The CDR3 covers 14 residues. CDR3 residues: CASSQDARLDTQYF. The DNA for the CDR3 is TGCGCCAGCAGCCAAGATGCGAGACTAGATACGCAGTATTTT.

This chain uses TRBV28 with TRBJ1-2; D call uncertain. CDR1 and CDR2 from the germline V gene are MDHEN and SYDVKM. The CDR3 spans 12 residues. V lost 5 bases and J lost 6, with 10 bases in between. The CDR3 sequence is CASSGEADGYTF. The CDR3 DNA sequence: TGTGCCAGCAGTGGCGAAGCGGATGGCTACACCTTC.

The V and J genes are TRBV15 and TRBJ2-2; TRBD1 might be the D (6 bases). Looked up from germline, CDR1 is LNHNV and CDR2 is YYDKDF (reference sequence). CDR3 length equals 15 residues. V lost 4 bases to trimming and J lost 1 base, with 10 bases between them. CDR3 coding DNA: TGTGCCACCAGCACCCGAGGGGGGAACACCGGGGAGCTGTTTTTT. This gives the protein CATSTRGGNTGELFF.

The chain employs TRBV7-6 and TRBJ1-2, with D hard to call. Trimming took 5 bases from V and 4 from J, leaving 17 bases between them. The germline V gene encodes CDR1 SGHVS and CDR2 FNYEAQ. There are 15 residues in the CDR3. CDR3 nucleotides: TGTGCCAGCAGCCCCGGGGTAAGGCCCTTCTATGGCTACACCTTC. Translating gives CASSPGVRPFYGYTF.

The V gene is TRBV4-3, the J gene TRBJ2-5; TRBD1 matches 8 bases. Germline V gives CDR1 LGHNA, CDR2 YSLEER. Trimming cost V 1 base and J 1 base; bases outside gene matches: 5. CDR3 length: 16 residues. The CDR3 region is CASSQGWGQAQETQYF. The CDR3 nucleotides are TGCGCCAGCAGCCAAGGCTGGGGACAGGCCCAAGAGACCCAGTACTTC.

CDR3 coding DNA: TGTGCCAGCAGTGGAACTGACCGGGACAGGGTCTACAATGAGCAGTTCTTC. Its translation is CASSGTDRDRVYNEQFF. The chain joins TRBV25-1 to TRBJ2-1, with TRBD1 matching 9 bases. After removal of 4 bases from V and 3 bases from J, the junction contained 10 bases not matched to a gene. Per the germline V gene, CDR1 is MGHDK and CDR2 is SYGVNS. The CDR3 is 17 residues long.

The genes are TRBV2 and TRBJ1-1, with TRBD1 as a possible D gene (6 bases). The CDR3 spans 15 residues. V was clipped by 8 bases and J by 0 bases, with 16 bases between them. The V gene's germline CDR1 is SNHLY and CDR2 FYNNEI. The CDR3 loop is CASLTGRGLNTEAFF. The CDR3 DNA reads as TGTGCCAGCCTAACAGGGAGAGGTCTGAACACTGAAGCTTTCTTT.

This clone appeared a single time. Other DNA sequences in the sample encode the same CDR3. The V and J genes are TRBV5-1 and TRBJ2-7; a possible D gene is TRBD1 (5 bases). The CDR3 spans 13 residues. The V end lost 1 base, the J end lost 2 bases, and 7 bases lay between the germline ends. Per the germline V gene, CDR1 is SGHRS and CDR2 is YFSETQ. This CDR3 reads CASSLTGTYEQYF. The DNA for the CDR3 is TGCGCCAGCAGCTTGACAGGCACCTACGAGCAGTACTTC.

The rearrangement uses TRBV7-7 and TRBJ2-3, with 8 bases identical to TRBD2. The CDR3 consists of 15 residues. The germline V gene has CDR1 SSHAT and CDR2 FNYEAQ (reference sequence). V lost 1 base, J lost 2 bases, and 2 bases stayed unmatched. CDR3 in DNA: TGTGCCAGCAGCTTAGAACTAGCGGCCACAGATACGCAGTATTTT. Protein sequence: CASSLELAATDTQYF.

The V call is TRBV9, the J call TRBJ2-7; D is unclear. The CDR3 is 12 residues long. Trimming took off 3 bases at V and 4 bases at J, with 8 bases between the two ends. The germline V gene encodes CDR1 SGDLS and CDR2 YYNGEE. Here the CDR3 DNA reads TGTGCCAGCAGCGGTGACTTATACGAGCAGTACTTC. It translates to CASSGDLYEQYF.

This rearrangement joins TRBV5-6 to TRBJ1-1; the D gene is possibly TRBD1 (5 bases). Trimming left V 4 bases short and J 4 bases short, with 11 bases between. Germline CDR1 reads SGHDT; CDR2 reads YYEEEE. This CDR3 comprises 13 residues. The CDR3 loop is CASSVQGSTEAFF. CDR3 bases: TGTGCCAGCAGCGTCCAGGGTTCCACTGAAGCTTTCTTT.

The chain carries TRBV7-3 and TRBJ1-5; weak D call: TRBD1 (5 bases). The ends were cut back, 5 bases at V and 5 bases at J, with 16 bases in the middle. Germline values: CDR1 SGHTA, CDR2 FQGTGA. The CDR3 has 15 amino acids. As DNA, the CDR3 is TGTGCCAGCAGCCCGGGGCTCGGATCATATCAGCCCCAGCATTTT. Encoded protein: CASSPGLGSYQPQHF. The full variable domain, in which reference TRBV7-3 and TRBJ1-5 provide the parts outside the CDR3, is GAGVSQTPSNKVTEKGKYVELRCDPISGHTALYWYRQSLGQGPEFLIYFQGTGAADDSGLPNDRFFAVRPEGSVSTLKIQRTERGDSAVYLCASSPGLGSYQPQHFGDGTRLSIL.

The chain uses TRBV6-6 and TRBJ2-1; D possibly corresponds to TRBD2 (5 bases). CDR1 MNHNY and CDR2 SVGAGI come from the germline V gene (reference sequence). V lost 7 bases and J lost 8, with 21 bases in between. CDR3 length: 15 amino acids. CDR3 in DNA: TGTGCCAGCACCAAAGGAGGTTTTTCTGGCGATGAGCAGTTCTTC. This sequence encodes CASTKGGFSGDEQFF.